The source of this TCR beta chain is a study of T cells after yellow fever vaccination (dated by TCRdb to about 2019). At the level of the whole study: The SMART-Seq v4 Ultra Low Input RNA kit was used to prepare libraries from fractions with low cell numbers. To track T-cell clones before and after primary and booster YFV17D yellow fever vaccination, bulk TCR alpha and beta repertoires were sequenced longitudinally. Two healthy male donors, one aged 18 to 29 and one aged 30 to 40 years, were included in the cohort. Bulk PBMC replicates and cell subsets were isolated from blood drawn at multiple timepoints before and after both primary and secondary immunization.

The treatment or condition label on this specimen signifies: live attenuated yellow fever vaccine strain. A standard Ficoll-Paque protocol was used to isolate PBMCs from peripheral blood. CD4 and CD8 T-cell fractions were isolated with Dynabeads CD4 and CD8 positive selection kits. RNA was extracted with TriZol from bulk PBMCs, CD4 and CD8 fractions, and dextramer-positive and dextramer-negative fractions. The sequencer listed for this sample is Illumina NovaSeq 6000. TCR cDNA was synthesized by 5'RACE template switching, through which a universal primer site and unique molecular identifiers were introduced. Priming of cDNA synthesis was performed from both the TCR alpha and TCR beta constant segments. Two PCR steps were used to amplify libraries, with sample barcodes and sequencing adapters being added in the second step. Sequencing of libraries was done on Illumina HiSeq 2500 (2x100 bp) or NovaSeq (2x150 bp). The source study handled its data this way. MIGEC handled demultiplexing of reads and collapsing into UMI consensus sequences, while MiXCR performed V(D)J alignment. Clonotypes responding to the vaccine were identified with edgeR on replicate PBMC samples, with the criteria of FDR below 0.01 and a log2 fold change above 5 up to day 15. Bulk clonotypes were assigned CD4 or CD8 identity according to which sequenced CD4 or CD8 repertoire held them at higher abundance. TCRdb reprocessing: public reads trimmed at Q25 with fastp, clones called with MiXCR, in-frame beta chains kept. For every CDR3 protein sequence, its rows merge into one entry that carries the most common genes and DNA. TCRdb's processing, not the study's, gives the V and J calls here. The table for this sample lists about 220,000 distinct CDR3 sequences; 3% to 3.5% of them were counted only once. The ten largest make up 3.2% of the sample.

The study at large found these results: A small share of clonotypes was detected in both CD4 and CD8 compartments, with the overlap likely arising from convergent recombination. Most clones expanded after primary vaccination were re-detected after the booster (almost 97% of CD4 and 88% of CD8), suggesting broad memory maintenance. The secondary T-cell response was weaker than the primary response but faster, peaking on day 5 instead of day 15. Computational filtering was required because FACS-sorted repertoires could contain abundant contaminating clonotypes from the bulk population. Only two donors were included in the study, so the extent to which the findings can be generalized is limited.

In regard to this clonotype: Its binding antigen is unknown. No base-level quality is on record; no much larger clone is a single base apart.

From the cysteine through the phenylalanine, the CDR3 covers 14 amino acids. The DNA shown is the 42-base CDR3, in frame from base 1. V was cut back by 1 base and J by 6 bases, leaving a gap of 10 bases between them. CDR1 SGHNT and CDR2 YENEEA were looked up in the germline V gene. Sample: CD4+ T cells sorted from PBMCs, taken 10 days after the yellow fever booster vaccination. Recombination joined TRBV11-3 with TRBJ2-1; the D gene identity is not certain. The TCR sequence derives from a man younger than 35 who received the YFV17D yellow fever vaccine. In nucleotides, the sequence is TGTGCCAGCAGCTTAGTTTCGACCAGCAATGAGCAGTTCTTC. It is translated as CASSLVSTSNEQFF. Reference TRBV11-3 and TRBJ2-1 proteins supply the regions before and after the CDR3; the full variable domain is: EAGVVQSPRYKIIEKKQPVAFWCNPISGHNTLYWYLQNLGQGPELLIRYENEEAVDDSQLPKDRFSAERLKGVDSTLKIQPAELGDSAVYLCASSLVSTSNEQFFGPGTRLTVL.